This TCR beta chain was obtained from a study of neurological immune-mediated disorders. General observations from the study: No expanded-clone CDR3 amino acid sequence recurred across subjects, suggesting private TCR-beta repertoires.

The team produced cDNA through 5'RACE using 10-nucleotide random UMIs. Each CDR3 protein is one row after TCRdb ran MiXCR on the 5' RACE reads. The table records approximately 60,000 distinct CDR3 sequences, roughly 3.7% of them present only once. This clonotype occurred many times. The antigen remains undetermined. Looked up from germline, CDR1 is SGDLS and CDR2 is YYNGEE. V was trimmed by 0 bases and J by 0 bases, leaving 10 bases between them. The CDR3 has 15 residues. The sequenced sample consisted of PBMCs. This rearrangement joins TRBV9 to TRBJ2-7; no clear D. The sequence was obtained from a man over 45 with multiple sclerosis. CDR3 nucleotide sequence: TGTGCCAGCAGCGTAGAGGGCGATAGCTCCTACGAGCAGTACTTC. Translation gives CASSVEGDSSYEQYF. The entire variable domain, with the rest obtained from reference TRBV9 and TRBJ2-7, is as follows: DSGVTQTPKHLITATGQRVTLRCSPRSGDLSVYWYQQSLDQGLQFLIQYYNGEERAKGNILERFSAQQFPDLHSELNLSSLELGDSALYFCASSVEGDSSYEQYFGPGTRLTVT.